The 22 T cell receptor beta chains listed next were all sequenced from one sample in a study of T-cell memory formation after mild COVID-19. TCRdb reanalysed the 5' RACE reads using MiXCR and keeps one entry per CDR3 protein. Of 270,000 or so distinct CDR3 sequences detected, 16% appear once; the ten largest clones hold around 20%. The sample comprised PBMCs or a T cell subset sorted from them (not recorded which). These receptors all stem from a man aged 18 to 29 who had mild COVID-19 (a few samples of this study predate the infection). Cell type and time point are not known.

The V and J genes are TRBV6-2 or TRBV6-3 and TRBJ2-7; a possible D gene is TRBD1 (7 bases). The length of the CDR3 is 14 residues. Trimming cost V 0 bases and J 5 bases, with 11 bases left between them. The germline CDR1 and CDR2 sequences are MNHEY and SVGEGT. The CDR3 sequence is CASSYSTGRHEQYF. The CDR3 coding sequence is TGTGCCAGCAGTTACTCGACAGGGAGGCACGAGCAGTACTTC.

This clonotype appeared a few times. The rearrangement uses TRBV7-6 and TRBJ2-3, with D perhaps given as TRBD1 or TRBD2 (5 bases each). V gave up 0 bases and J gave up 5 bases, with 15 bases separating them. The germline V gene has CDR1 SGHVS and CDR2 FNYEAQ. CDR3 size: 16 residues. CDR3 bases: TGTGCCAGCAGCTTAGCGACCGGGACGGCGGGAGATACGCAGTATTTT. This translates into CASSLATGTAGDTQYF.

The gene calls are TRBV4-2 and TRBJ2-1; the match to TRBD2 covers 11 bases. The CDR3 covers 17 residues. The ends lost 1 base at V and 2 bases at J; junction bases unmatched: 4. Germline CDR1 and CDR2: LGHNA and YNFKEQ. The CDR3 protein is CASSQGGTSGPYNEQFF. The CDR3 DNA follows: TGTGCCAGCAGCCAAGGGGGGACTAGCGGACCCTACAATGAGCAGTTCTTC.

In its sample, this clonotype was seen a few times. V usage is TRBV7-2 and J usage is TRBJ1-5; perhaps TRBD1 as D (5 bases). The CDR3 consists of 16 residues. Trimming removed 1 base at V and 1 base at J, with 11 bases between. Germline assignment: CDR1 SGHTA and CDR2 FQGNSA. In DNA, the CDR3 is TGTGCCAGCAGCTTAGGACCGTACAGGAGCAATCAGCCCCAGCATTTT. Its protein product is CASSLGPYRSNQPQHF.

V gene TRBV4-2 combines with J gene TRBJ2-3, with unresolved D. The germline V and J ends were trimmed by 1 base and 6 bases, with 20 bases remaining between them. The V gene's germline CDR1 is LGHNA and CDR2 YNFKEQ. The CDR3 covers 17 residues. DNA of the CDR3: TGTGCCAGCAGCCAAGTCGCACTTGCGTCACCTTCCGATACGCAGTATTTT. Its translation: CASSQVALASPSDTQYF.

The chain couples TRBV4-3 to TRBJ1-4; D is possibly TRBD1 (5 bases). The V and J ends lost 0 bases and 0 bases respectively, with 17 bases between them. This CDR3 has 19 amino acids. CDR1 and CDR2 (germline): LGHNA, YSLEER. The CDR3: CASSQEGEDLIATNEKLFF. The CDR3, as DNA: TGCGCCAGCAGCCAAGAGGGGGAGGACCTTATTGCAACTAATGAAAAACTGTTTTTT.

The chain recombines TRBV20-1 with TRBJ1-1; the match to TRBD1 covers 9 bases. Germline CDR1 reads DFQATT; CDR2 reads SNEGSKA (reference sequence). The CDR3 loop spans 14 amino acids. Germline trimming cut 7 bases from V and 1 base from J; bases unmatched to any gene: 7. The CDR3 region is CSVPGQGRNTEAFF. DNA for the CDR3: TGCAGTGTGCCCGGACAGGGGCGGAACACTGAAGCTTTCTTT.

This clonotype has more than one count but fewer than ten. The CDR3 sequence: CAISEEGAYEQYV. The DNA for the CDR3 is TGTGCCATCAGTGAGGAGGGGGCCTACGAGCAGTACGTC. The chain links TRBV10-3 to TRBJ2-7; possible D gene TRBD1, 6 bases. In germline, CDR1 is ENHRY, CDR2 SYGVKD. The CDR3 has 13 residues. The germline V and J ends were trimmed by 2 bases and 2 bases, with 7 bases remaining between them.

This clonotype occurred a few times. Here the CDR3 reads CASSLNRVGGYTF. CDR3 in DNA: TGTGCCAGCAGCTTAAACAGGGTGGGAGGCTACACCTTC. The chain joins TRBV11-2 to TRBJ1-2, with D possibly matching TRBD1 (6 bases). CDR3 length equals 13 residues. Trimming pared 2 bases from V and 8 bases from J, leaving 12 bases between. Per the germline V gene, CDR1 is SGHAT and CDR2 is FQNNGV.

A single count supports this clonotype. The chain joins TRBV13 to TRBJ2-3; unclear D gene. The CDR3 has 15 amino acids. The germline V and J ends were trimmed by 5 bases and 5 bases, with 17 bases remaining between them. Germline V gene lookup returns CDR1 PRHDT and CDR2 FYEKMQ (reference sequence). The CDR3 region has the DNA TGTGCCAGCAGCCCGCCCGGCATTCTGCTAGATACGCAGTATTTT. This encodes CASSPPGILLDTQYF.

This clonotype showed up just a few times. This chain connects TRBV5-1 to TRBJ2-1; 13 nucleotides agree with TRBD2. V trimming: 4 bases; J trimming: 9 bases; junction bases outside the gene matches: 10. The germline CDR1 and CDR2 sequences are SGHRS and YFSETQ. The CDR3 consists of 16 residues. In DNA form, the CDR3 reads TGCGCCAGCAGCCCTTCGACTAGCGGGGGGATAGGTGAGCAGTTCTTC. It translates to CASSPSTSGGIGEQFF.

The chain links TRBV12-3 or TRBV12-4 to TRBJ2-3; D not resolved. This CDR3 region has 14 residues. Trimming stripped 4 bases from V and 2 bases from J, with 10 bases between. Here the CDR3 DNA reads TGTGCCAGCAGTTCGGTAGAACACACAGATACGCAGTATTTT. Protein: CASSSVEHTDTQYF.

V and J are TRBV20-1 and TRBJ2-2; TRBD2 matches at 10 bases. Germline loops: CDR1 DFQATT, CDR2 SNEGSKA (reference sequence). The CDR3 sequence is 13 residues long. Germline trimming cut 7 bases from V and 7 bases from J; bases unmatched to any gene: 6. CDR3 sequence: CSVSGGAIGELFF. The CDR3 DNA reads TGCAGTGTCAGCGGGGGGGCCATCGGGGAGCTGTTTTTT.

The chain uses TRBV6-5 and TRBJ2-3; D may be TRBD1 (5 bases). The CDR3 contains 14 residues. V was cut by 2 bases and J by 3 bases, with 9 bases left in between. Germline CDR1 reads MNHEY; CDR2 reads SVGAGI. The CDR3 coding sequence is TGTGCCAGCAGTTACAGGGGCTGGACAGATACGCAGTATTTT. This sequence encodes CASSYRGWTDTQYF.

The CDR3 DNA is TGCGCCAGCAGCCGTCCCTTTACTAGCGGGGGGCGAAACGACGAGCAGTACGTC. Its translation: CASSRPFTSGGRNDEQYV. The gene calls are TRBV5-1 and TRBJ2-7; 12 bases line up with TRBD2. CDR1 and CDR2 from the germline V gene are SGHRS and YFSETQ. This CDR3 has 18 amino acids. Trimming at V came to 4 bases and at J to 5 bases, leaving 16 bases not matched to a gene.

The CDR3 reads CASSQAGAFEFF. Here the CDR3 DNA reads TGCGCCAGCAGCCAAGCCGGGGCCTTTGAGTTCTTC. This chain connects TRBV5-1 to TRBJ2-1; D tentatively fits TRBD1 or TRBD2 (5 bases each). Germline loops: CDR1 SGHRS, CDR2 YFSETQ. Trimming cost V 4 bases and J 14 bases, with 16 bases left between them. The CDR3 length is 12 residues.

This clonotype came up a few times. For the CDR3, the DNA is TGTGCCAGCAGCTCGGGACAGCGAACCTATGGCTACACCTTC. The encoded protein is CASSSGQRTYGYTF. The V and J genes are TRBV7-2 and TRBJ1-2; 7 bases match TRBD1. The CDR3 has 14 amino acids. Per the germline V gene, CDR1 is SGHTA and CDR2 is FQGNSA. V was clipped by 4 bases and J by 4 bases; unmatched bases: 6.

V and J are TRBV5-5 and TRBJ2-7, with D unresolved. The germline gives CDR1 SGHKS, CDR2 YYEKEE (reference sequence). Trimming pared 1 base from V and 4 bases from J, leaving 3 bases between. This CDR3 has 11 amino acids. The CDR3 is CASSLPYEQYF. DNA of the CDR3: TGTGCCAGCAGCTTGCCGTACGAGCAGTACTTC.

CDR3 DNA: TGTGCCAGCAGCCAAGCCGACAGGGGAGGCAATCAGCCCCAGCATTTT. The encoded protein is CASSQADRGGNQPQHF. This chain connects TRBV3-1 to TRBJ1-5, with 8 bases identical to TRBD1. Germline loops: CDR1 LGHDT, CDR2 YNNKEL (reference sequence). V lost 1 base to trimming and J lost 2 bases; unmatched junction nucleotides: 4. CDR3 length: 16 residues.

In this sample, this clonotype turned up a few times. V gene TRBV6-5 combines with J gene TRBJ1-2; D call uncertain. The CDR3 spans 13 residues. From germline, CDR1 is MNHEY and CDR2 SVGAGI. The germline V and J ends were trimmed by 0 bases and 13 bases, with 15 bases remaining between them. Here the CDR3 DNA reads TGTGCCAGCAGTTACTCTATAGGGTGGGGTTTCACCTTC. It is translated as CASSYSIGWGFTF.

J is TRBJ2-5 and V is TRBV5-1; 7 nucleotides align to TRBD2. J gave up 5 bases and V 4 bases, and 14 bases lay outside the gene matches. The CDR3 contains 16 residues. The germline gives CDR1 SGHRS, CDR2 YFSETQ. The CDR3 is CASSPTGTTPVETQYF. The CDR3 region has the DNA TGCGCCAGCAGCCCCACCGGGACTACACCGGTGGAGACCCAGTACTTC.

In this sample, this clonotype turned up a few times. The V gene is TRBV5-1, the J gene TRBJ2-7; tentative D call: TRBD1 (6 bases). Trimming took off 4 bases at V and 2 bases at J, with 13 bases between the two ends. Germline V gives CDR1 SGHRS, CDR2 YFSETQ. The CDR3 covers 14 residues. In DNA, the CDR3 is TGCGCCAGCAGCAGGGACGGGACAACCTACGAGCAGTACTTC. It codes for CASSRDGTTYEQYF.